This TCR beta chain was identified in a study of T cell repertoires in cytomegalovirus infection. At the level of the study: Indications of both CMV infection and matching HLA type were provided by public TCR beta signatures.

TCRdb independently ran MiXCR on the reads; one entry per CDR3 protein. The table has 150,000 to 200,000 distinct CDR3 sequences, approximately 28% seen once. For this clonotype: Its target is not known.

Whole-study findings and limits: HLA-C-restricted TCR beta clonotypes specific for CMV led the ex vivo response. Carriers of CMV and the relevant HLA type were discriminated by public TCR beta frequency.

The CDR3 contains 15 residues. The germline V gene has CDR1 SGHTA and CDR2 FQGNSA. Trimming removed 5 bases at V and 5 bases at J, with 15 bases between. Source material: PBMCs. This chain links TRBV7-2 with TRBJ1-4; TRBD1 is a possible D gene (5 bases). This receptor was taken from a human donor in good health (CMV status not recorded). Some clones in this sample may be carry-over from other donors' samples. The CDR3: CASSLEGTLNEKLFF. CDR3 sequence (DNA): TGTGCCAGCAGCCTCGAAGGGACGCTGAATGAAAAACTGTTTTTT.